The next 21 T cell receptor beta chains were all read from a single sample in a study of cytomegalovirus exposure and HLA in healthy donors. TCRdb's copy holds only in-frame clones and misses some; the assay was immunoSEQ multiplex PCR. The sample carries around 190,000 clones, 86% recorded once. Sequenced input: PBMCs. These receptors came from a woman in her late teens or twenties in good health and CMV-seronegative.

This chain connects TRBV6-5 to TRBJ2-1; D gene unclear. V was shortened by 2 bases and J by 3 bases, with 11 bases between the two germline ends. The CDR3 sequence is 15 residues long. Germline CDR1 reads MNHEY; CDR2 reads SVGAGI. CDR3 in amino acids: CASSYGSPRYNEQFF. For the CDR3, the DNA is TGTGCCAGCAGTTACGGCTCCCCTCGCTACAATGAGCAGTTCTTC.

The J gene is TRBJ1-5, the V gene TRBV27; perhaps TRBD1 as D (6 bases). V was pared by 5 bases and J by 4 bases, with 21 bases between. This CDR3 has 17 amino acids. From germline, CDR1 is MNHEY and CDR2 SMNVEV (reference sequence). This CDR3 is CASSPSSLGQPNQPQHF. CDR3 coding DNA: TGTGCCAGCAGTCCTAGTTCTCTCGGACAGCCTAATCAGCCCCAGCATTTT.

The V call is TRBV5-1, the J call TRBJ2-7; TRBD1 is a possible D gene (6 bases). The germline gives CDR1 SGHRS, CDR2 YFSETQ. Trimming removed 4 bases at V and 6 bases at J, with 17 bases between. The CDR3 extends over 14 amino acids. The CDR3 sequence: CASSLPGTKSEQYF. CDR3 nucleotide sequence: TGCGCCAGCAGCCTTCCCGGGACAAAATCCGAGCAGTACTTC.

The chain couples TRBV18 to TRBJ1-5; D is possibly TRBD1 (5 bases). With 3 bases removed from V and 1 base from J, the gap between germline ends came to 10 bases. CDR3 length equals 15 residues. CDR1 and CDR2 (germline): KGHSH, LQKENI. The CDR3 spells CASSPSGGSNQPQHF. In DNA form, the CDR3 reads TGTGCCAGCTCACCTTCCGGGGGAAGCAATCAGCCCCAGCATTTT.

The chain joins TRBV18 to TRBJ1-2, with 7 positions matching TRBD1. The CDR3 spans 13 residues. Germline CDR1 reads KGHSH; CDR2 reads LQKENI. Trimming at V came to 6 bases and at J to 4 bases, leaving 5 bases not matched to a gene. This CDR3 reads CASSQGQLYGYTF. The CDR3 DNA reads TGTGCCAGCTCCCAGGGACAGCTCTATGGCTACACCTTC.

The rearrangement uses TRBV15 and TRBJ1-1; 9 nucleotides match TRBD1. Germline loops: CDR1 LNHNV, CDR2 YYDKDF (reference sequence). The CDR3 spans 15 residues. The ends lost 1 base at V and 6 bases at J; junction bases unmatched: 6. This CDR3 reads CATSRGGQGVAEAFF. The CDR3 DNA sequence: TGTGCCACCAGCAGAGGGGGACAGGGAGTCGCTGAAGCTTTCTTT.

The chain couples TRBV7-2 to TRBJ1-2; perhaps TRBD1 as D (6 bases). Germline CDR1 and CDR2: SGHTA and FQGNSA. V lost 5 bases and J lost 2, with 12 bases in between. The CDR3 runs to 14 residues. CDR3 protein: CASSQTGQNYGYTF. CDR3 in DNA: TGTGCCAGCAGCCAGACAGGACAGAACTATGGCTACACCTTC. Filled out from reference TRBV7-2 and TRBJ1-2, the complete variable domain reads GAGVSQSPSNKVTEKGKDVELRCDPISGHTALYWYRQSLGQGLEFLIYFQGNSAPDKSGLPSDRFSAERTGGSVSTLTIQRTQQEDSAVYLCASSQTGQNYGYTFGSGTRLTVV.

As to this clone: Additional DNA sequences in this sample encode the identical CDR3. The chain links TRBV5-1 to TRBJ2-5, with TRBD2 matching 8 bases. J gave up 2 bases and V 0 bases, and 3 bases lay outside the gene matches. Looked up from germline, CDR1 is SGHRS and CDR2 is YFSETQ. The CDR3 runs 15 residues. In DNA form, the CDR3 reads TGCGCCAGCAGCTTGGCGGGGACTAGTCAAGAGACCCAGTACTTC. Its translation: CASSLAGTSQETQYF. Variable domain in full (rest from reference TRBV5-1 and TRBJ2-5): KAGVTQTPRYLIKTRGQQVTLSCSPISGHRSVSWYQQTPGQGLQFLFEYFSETQRNKGNFPGRFSGRQFSNSRSEMNVSTLELGDSALYLCASSLAGTSQETQYFGPGTRLLVL.

This clone showed up just once. The chain is built from TRBV11-2 and TRBJ2-7, with 7 positions matching TRBD1. The V segment lost 0 bases and the J segment 3 bases; nucleotides outside the gene matches: 8. Germline loops: CDR1 SGHAT, CDR2 FQNNGV. CDR3 size: 16 residues. The CDR3 DNA follows: TGTGCCAGCAGCTTAGATCTTGGGGGACAGTACTACGAGCAGTACTTC. It yields the protein CASSLDLGGQYYEQYF.

The count of this clone is one. The rearrangement links TRBV27 to TRBJ1-2; D not resolved. Germline assignment: CDR1 MNHEY and CDR2 SMNVEV (reference sequence). V was trimmed by 0 bases and J by 8 bases, leaving 10 bases between them. The CDR3 runs 13 residues. Here the CDR3 reads CASSLSARLGYTF. The CDR3 region has the DNA TGTGCCAGCAGTTTATCGGCTCGACTAGGCTACACCTTC.

This chain joins TRBV5-4 and TRBJ2-7; 8 bases line up with TRBD1. CDR1 SGHNT and CDR2 YYREEE come from the germline V gene (reference sequence). The CDR3 contains 14 residues. V trimming: 2 bases; J trimming: 2 bases; junction bases outside the gene matches: 3. The CDR3 bases are TGTGCCAGCAGCTTCCCGGGACAGGCCTACGAGCAGTACTTC. Translating gives CASSFPGQAYEQYF.

The rearrangement joins TRBV5-4 to TRBJ2-5; D is uncertain. The germline gives CDR1 SGHNT, CDR2 YYREEE (reference sequence). This CDR3 is 16 amino acids long. V dropped 4 bases and J dropped 5 bases, with 21 bases sitting between them. CDR3 in amino acids: CASSPVGPKVMETQYF. DNA of the CDR3: TGTGCCAGCAGCCCCGTGGGCCCTAAGGTCATGGAGACCCAGTACTTC.

The chain has TRBV13 and TRBJ2-1, with TRBD2 identical over 12 bases. Trimming took 3 bases from V and 4 from J; bases not matched to a gene: 4. This CDR3 contains 16 residues. Germline CDR1 and CDR2: PRHDT and FYEKMQ (reference sequence). The DNA for the CDR3 is TGTGCCAGCAGCTTCCGGACTAGCGGGATATACAATGAGCAGTTCTTC. Translated: CASSFRTSGIYNEQFF.

This chain links TRBV19 with TRBJ1-1; D not resolved. CDR3 size: 12 residues. V shed 7 bases and J shed 3 bases, with 9 bases lying between them. The V gene's germline CDR1 is LNHDA and CDR2 SQIVND (reference sequence). The CDR3 DNA is TGTGCCAGTACCTACAGCTACACTGAAGCTTTCTTT. It codes for CASTYSYTEAFF. Full variable domain (missing parts from reference TRBV19 and TRBJ1-1): DGGITQSPKYLFRKEGQNVTLSCEQNLNHDAMYWYRQDPGQGLRLIYYSQIVNDFQKGDIAEGYSVSREKKESFPLTVTSAQKNPTAFYLCASTYSYTEAFFGQGTRLTVV.

The rearrangement joins TRBV10-3 to TRBJ2-3; no firm D call. The CDR3 has 11 amino acids. V was cut by 4 bases and J by 4 bases, with 3 bases left in between. The germline V gene encodes CDR1 ENHRY and CDR2 SYGVKD. The DNA of the CDR3 is TGTGCCATCAGTGTAGCAGATACGCAGTATTTT. This gives the protein CAISVADTQYF.

The V call is TRBV7-9, the J call TRBJ2-3, with 8 bases that match TRBD2. Germline V gene sequence: CDR1 SEHNR, CDR2 FQNEAQ (reference sequence). After removal of 5 bases from V and 5 bases from J, the junction contained 18 bases not matched to a gene. The length of the CDR3 is 18 residues. The CDR3 DNA sequence: TGTGCCAGCAGCGGCGAGGACATAGCGGGGCTTTCTTTAGATACGCAGTATTTT. Amino acids: CASSGEDIAGLSLDTQYF.

This chain connects TRBV5-1 to TRBJ2-5, with TRBD2 matching 12 bases. The CDR3 length is 19 residues. V shed 3 bases and J 4 bases; nucleotides not matched to a gene: 16. Germline CDR1 is SGHRS and CDR2 is YFSETQ. CDR3: CASSYNYRLAGALGETQYF. CDR3 DNA sequence: TGCGCCAGCAGCTACAACTACAGACTAGCGGGGGCCCTTGGAGAGACCCAGTACTTC. The whole variable domain, remainder taken from reference TRBV5-1 and TRBJ2-5, is KAGVTQTPRYLIKTRGQQVTLSCSPISGHRSVSWYQQTPGQGLQFLFEYFSETQRNKGNFPGRFSGRQFSNSRSEMNVSTLELGDSALYLCASSYNYRLAGALGETQYFGPGTRLLVL.

V gene TRBV7-9 combines with J gene TRBJ2-7; 8 nucleotides align to TRBD2. Looked up from germline, CDR1 is SEHNR and CDR2 is FQNEAQ (reference sequence). The CDR3 totals 16 residues. V lost 3 bases, J lost 1 base, and 8 bases stayed unmatched. The CDR3 DNA follows: TGTGCCAGCAGCTTTCGAGGGCGGGGGGCGTCCTACGAGCAGTACTTC. It is translated as CASSFRGRGASYEQYF.

J is TRBJ2-3 and V is TRBV6-1, with TRBD1 matching 7 bases. Germline CDR1 MNHNS, CDR2 SASEGT. The CDR3 sequence is 15 residues long. V was pared by 4 bases and J by 3 bases, with 7 bases of the junction left unmatched. The CDR3, as DNA: TGTGCCAGCAGTGTAAGACAGGGAATGACAGATACGCAGTATTTT. It is translated as CASSVRQGMTDTQYF.

This clone has a handful of counts. The V gene is TRBV2, the J gene TRBJ1-1, with TRBD1 as a possible D gene (6 bases). Germline values: CDR1 SNHLY, CDR2 FYNNEI. Between the trimmed V and J ends, which lost 3 bases and 5 bases, there was a span of 7 bases. The CDR3 extends over 12 amino acids. CDR3 in amino acids: CASSEQGTEAFF. The CDR3 nucleotides read TGTGCCAGCAGTGAGCAGGGGACTGAAGCTTTCTTT.

CDR3 DNA sequence: TGTGCCAGCAGCGTAGACGGGACAGGGCAAGAGACCCAGTACTTC. It translates to CASSVDGTGQETQYF. This chain links TRBV9 with TRBJ2-5; 9 bases map to TRBD1. The CDR3 length is 15 residues. V lost 0 bases to trimming and J lost 2 bases; unmatched junction nucleotides: 2. Per the germline V gene, CDR1 is SGDLS and CDR2 is YYNGEE.